This TCR beta chain was sequenced during a study of tumor-infiltrating lymphocytes in primary liver carcinoma (dated by TCRdb to about 2017). For context, the study as a whole: The five patients, three men and two women aged 30 to 69 years, had hepatocellular carcinoma (four) or combined HCC and intrahepatic cholangiocarcinoma (one). Each sample produced about 3.5 to 8 million productive TCRbeta reads, and read depth showed no significant difference between tissue types. A total of about 35 specimens from 5 patients, comprising some 25 tumor regions, 5 adjacent noncancerous liver tissues and 5 peripheral blood samples, were covered by TCRbeta repertoire sequencing. TCRbeta repertoire sequencing, expression microarrays and whole-exome sequencing were combined in the study across five regions of each liver tumor, with adjacent normal tissue and blood also included. The roughly 24 tumor region samples were profiled with Agilent mRNA microarrays so that TCRbeta repertoire diversity could be related to the local molecular phenotype. High reproducibility was observed for the technical replicate repertoires, with mean shared-clone rates around 0.89 and correlation coefficients above 0.95. The five patients had tumors staged T1-T3 N0M0, with maximum diameters ranging from 4.2 to 10 cm.

A note on this clonotype: No cognate antigen has been identified for it. One junction end does not reproduce the germline sequence, and a read error may be involved.

The CDR3, from cysteine to phenylalanine, totals 11 residues. The kept DNA is CDR3 alone, 33 bases in frame from the first base. The germline V gene sets CDR1 to SNHLY and CDR2 to FYNNEI. General study outcomes and caveats: Repertoire overlap was higher between tumor regions (mean about 35%) than tumor-adjacent (approximately 17%) or tumor-blood (about 14%) pairs, consistent with antigen-driven expansion. Compared with blood, tumors had a significantly larger share of the repertoire taken up by the top 250 clones (p = 0.039). Only roughly 8-25% of top clones appeared in all five regions of a tumor, which suggests that tumor-infiltrating T cells are spatially heterogeneous. With just a handful of patients in the study, the authors point out that the findings should be validated in a larger study. Because sequencing covered only the TCR beta chain and unpaired alpha chains were not captured, true repertoire diversity is likely underestimated. Because the samples were bulk and unsorted, CD4+ and CD8+ T cell repertoires could not be compared.

Using a constant-region primer and ProtoScript II reverse transcriptase, TCRbeta-specific cDNA was reverse-transcribed from 500 ng total RNA. The TCRbeta libraries were prepared through three rounds of nested multiplex PCR following a slightly modified ARM-PCR procedure. Each of the first two PCR rounds ran for about 11 cycles using multiplex TRBV1-TRBV30 forward primers together with a Cbeta reverse primer. Sample barcodes and Illumina adapters were attached in a final 25-cycle PCR using Deep VentR polymerase. Amplicons of 200-500 bp were gel-purified with a QIAquick gel extraction kit before sequencing. The TCRbeta amplicons were sequenced with 250-bp paired-end reads on an Illumina HiSeq 2500. In the original analysis: To recover full CDR3 sequences, reads were quality-trimmed using Trimmomatic v0.33 and paired reads were then merged using FLASH v1.2.11. MiGEC v1.2.1b assigned V, D and J germline segments to the rearranged TCRbeta sequences. VDJtools v1.0.0 computed clonotype statistics and Shannon-Wiener diversity indices. Except for diversity analysis, only the 250 most abundant clonotypes of each sample were used in subsequent analyses to reduce sampling bias. TCRdb trimmed the raw reads at Q25, called clones with MiXCR and kept productive beta chains. Records with the same CDR3 protein are collapsed into one entry carrying the most frequent genes and DNA. TCRdb, not the authors, supplied the V and J calls. The sample has roughly 120,000 distinct CDR3 sequences on record, around 60% of them singletons. Roughly 8% of the sample goes to the ten largest clones.

Total RNA and DNA were co-extracted without cell sorting from 20-30 mg of bulk tissue using the AllPrep DNA/RNA mini kit. About five patients with histopathologically diagnosed primary liver carcinoma underwent surgical resection in China between late 2015 and March 2016. At the time of sampling, the patients had chronic HBV infection and had not received any treatment. Five spatially separated regions were sampled from each tumor: the superior, inferior, left-lateral and right-lateral poles, plus the tumor centre. According to histology, viable tumor cells made up more than 85% of every tumor sample. Fresh tumor and adjacent tissue pieces were bisected; one half was stored in RNAlater at -80°C, the other sent for histology.

Recombination connected TRBV2 to TRBJ2-1; the D gene lacks a confident call. This receptor was taken from an older woman with primary liver carcinoma and hepatitis B virus infection. The sample consisted of liver tumor tissue from sampling region 3. The sample's cell subset or site label is to be understood as: tumor region T3, left-lateral pole. CDR3 reads: CVSSESVTTRF. The nucleotides read TGTGTCAGCAGTGAGTCTGTAACTACTCGTTTC.